This TCR beta chain came from a study of CD8 T cells in ankylosing spondylitis. Study findings and constraints: Among TCR beta sequences, a motif of roughly 8 highly homologous variants appeared characteristic of ankylosing spondylitis blood.

The J segment lost 2 bases and the V segment lost 3 bases, leaving 4 bases of the junction unmatched. The CDR3 is 15 amino acids. Germline V lookup: CDR1 DFQATT, CDR2 SNEGSKA (reference sequence). There are many counts of this clonotype. Its antigen remains unidentified. TCRdb itself ran the 5' RACE reads through MiXCR, one entry per CDR3 protein. The sample includes 200,000 to 250,000 distinct CDR3 sequences, about 11% of them seen just once. J is TRBJ2-7 and V is TRBV20-1; 13 bases map to TRBD2. The sample consisted of blood, either unsorted or a sorted T cell fraction (not recorded which). The receptor comes from a male donor with ankylosing spondylitis or in good health (not recorded which). This CDR3 is CSARPTSGRPYEQYF. The CDR3 DNA is TGCAGTGCTAGGCCGACTAGCGGGAGGCCCTACGAGCAGTACTTC.